The following is a T cell receptor beta chain sequence with its context. The CDR3 has 13 residues. Per germline, CDR1 MNHNS and CDR2 SASEGT. V was cut by 7 bases and J by 3 bases, with 12 bases left in between. This sample is drawn from a study of T cell changes during pregnancy in multiple sclerosis. Method: immunoSEQ multiplex PCR; TCRdb's copy keeps in-frame clones and lacks some. The table shows approximately 22,000 clones, with approximately 92% occurring only once. The sample in question was CD8+ T cells from peripheral blood mononuclear cells, obtained in the third trimester of pregnancy. The chain combines TRBV6-1 with TRBJ1-1; possibly TRBD1 for D (5 bases). The TCR sequence derives from a female donor with multiple sclerosis, enrolled in a pregnancy study. CDR3: CASTGRADTEAFF. The CDR3 DNA follows: TGTGCCAGCACGGGCAGGGCCGACACTGAAGCTTTCTTT.